A selection of T cell receptor beta chains follows, all from one sample in a study of T-cell reconstitution after alpha-beta-depleted transplantation in children. TCRdb independently ran MiXCR on the PCR reads; one entry per CDR3 protein. The repertoire holds about 340,000 distinct CDR3 sequences, with 10% as singletons. Material: PBMCs from the stem cell graft donor, obtained from the stem cell graft. All receptors come from a human donor who donated a stem cell graft to a child with acute lymphoblastic leukemia. The conserved cysteine and the conserved F or W are not part of the CDR3 here.

v_call cdr3_aa
TRBV21-1 ASSADMPGVGENSPLH
TRBV6-2/TRBV6-3 ASSYFLSDSRYYGYT
TRBV7-8 ASSTLSGELF
TRBV10-2 ASKIVTEQF
TRBV20-1 SATSGPSYEQY
TRBV29-1 SYAYGYT
TRBV2 ASIYGTPNSYEQY
TRBV4-3 ASSQGGARAGELF
TRBV5-4 ASSPSGTEGYT
TRBV20-1 SARGSGAGTEAF
TRBV30 AWSVVRGLNTEAF
TRBV7-2 ASSSPIGDRGRYEQY
TRBV20-1 SARVPAGGTYNEQF
TRBV4-1 ASSQGQLETQY
TRBV5-1 ASSLVGVKETQY
TRBV7-9 ASAESGSSYNEQF
TRBV7-6 ASSITDAGTEAF
TRBV9 ASSIRGDQGTDTQY
TRBV4-1 ASSTVAGDNEQF
TRBV2 ASSGWNSGQPGLGTYEQY
TRBV28 ASRSSGREADTQY
TRBV7-4 ASSWGLAGGFGNEQF
TRBV27 ASSPALGDLTYEQY
TRBV9 ASSVGTAYEQY
TRBV20-1 SATGFAGAYNEQF
TRBV7-9 ASSPGGPHNEHF
TRBV5-1 ASSLEDYTDTQY
TRBV20-1 SARAGGNTDTQY
TRBV28 ASSEGGTEAF
TRBV5-1 ASSLGQEGNTIY
TRBV27 ASIGKTQY
TRBV9 ASSVSGSIYEQY
TRBV12-2 ASRLATEGQGFDEQF
TRBV5-1 ASSLERFGGGQY
TRBV7-9 ASSPYGTDFSYEQY
TRBV6-5 ASSYLRSSYNEQF
TRBV20-1 SADPAGYTDTQY
TRBV7-9 ASSRTSVADTQY
TRBV14 ASSQLDSRYGYT
TRBV5-1 ASSSEGSGIPAGELF
TRBV13 ASSLDVGRTYNEQF
TRBV12-3/TRBV12-4 ASNQPGGSGYT
TRBV7-9 ASSPGLAGVEETQY
TRBV5-1 ASSPFDRGYEQY
TRBV9 ASSVTGVKSYGYT
TRBV2 ASSRRQVHEQY
TRBV5-6 ASSFSAQGWAEAF
TRBV18 ASSPEMGAGNSPLH
TRBV5-1 ASNKGGNSGNTIY
TRBV3-1 ASSQAGTRRSGANVLT
TRBV29-1 SVVGRTYNEQF
TRBV7-2 ASSYGPASNQPQH
TRBV10-3 AISESAFRDNEQF